The rows below give T cell receptor beta chains drawn from one sample of a study of blood T cell repertoires in COVID-19. Sequencing was performed with immunoSEQ multiplex PCR; in TCRdb, only in-frame clones are kept and a portion is missing. The sample holds more than 400,000 clones; roughly 87% are singletons and the top ten take 0.6%. The specimen was PBMCs or T cells enriched from blood (not recorded which). All receptors derive from a man between 18 and 35 years old who had recovered from COVID-19. CDR3s include the opening cysteine and the closing phenylalanine or tryptophan. Fields, in order: J gene, clone size, V gene, D gene, CDR3 DNA, CDR3 protein. D genes are given only for firm matches. Expanded clones are given a class, and other clones once, few, many or no size at all.

J gene: TRBJ1-2; clone size: once; V gene: TRBV6-5; D gene: TRBD1; CDR3 DNA: TGTGCCAGCACGGACAGGGCCGGCGGCTACACCTTC; CDR3 protein: CASTDRAGGYTF
J gene: TRBJ2-6; clone size: NA; V gene: TRBV3-1/TRBV3-2; D gene: TRBD2; CDR3 DNA: TGTGCCAGCAGTGTTGCGGGAGGCACGTCTGGGGCCAACGTCCTGACTTTC; CDR3 protein: CASSVAGGTSGANVLTF
J gene: TRBJ2-2; clone size: NA; V gene: TRBV18; D gene: NA; CDR3 DNA: TGTGCCAGCTCACCATCGGCGGTCGGGGAGCTGTTTTTT; CDR3 protein: CASSPSAVGELFF
J gene: TRBJ1-1; clone size: NA; V gene: TRBV5-4; D gene: NA; CDR3 DNA: TGTGCCAGCTTTAGCAGGACTGACGACACTGAAGCTTTCTTT; CDR3 protein: CASFSRTDDTEAFF
J gene: TRBJ1-1; clone size: NA; V gene: TRBV29-1; D gene: NA; CDR3 DNA: TGCAGCGTTGAGGGGCAGAACACTGAAGCTTTCTTT; CDR3 protein: CSVEGQNTEAFF
J gene: TRBJ1-1; clone size: NA; V gene: TRBV9; D gene: NA; CDR3 DNA: TGTGCCAGCAGCGGTGCCAGGGACACTGAAGCTTTCTTT; CDR3 protein: CASSGARDTEAFF
J gene: TRBJ1-2; clone size: NA; V gene: TRBV19; D gene: NA; CDR3 DNA: TGTGCCAGTAGTAAGAGGGCAGGGGAAGGCTACACCTTC; CDR3 protein: CASSKRAGEGYTF
J gene: TRBJ2-3; clone size: NA; V gene: TRBV7-9; D gene: TRBD2; CDR3 DNA: TGTGCCAGCAGCAAAGGACTAGCGGGGGGGCTAGATACGCAGTATTTT; CDR3 protein: CASSKGLAGGLDTQYF
J gene: TRBJ2-7; clone size: once; V gene: TRBV6-6; D gene: NA; CDR3 DNA: TGTGCCAGCAGTTATCTGGAGGAAGGAAACTACGAGCAGTACTTC; CDR3 protein: CASSYLEEGNYEQYF
J gene: TRBJ2-7; clone size: NA; V gene: TRBV7-2; D gene: NA; CDR3 DNA: TGTGCCAGCAGCTCACAGGACGGGTACTACGAGCAGTACTTC; CDR3 protein: CASSSQDGYYEQYF
J gene: TRBJ1-1; clone size: NA; V gene: TRBV7-3; D gene: NA; CDR3 DNA: TGTGCCAGCAGCTTTCAGATGAACACTGAAGCTTTCTTT; CDR3 protein: CASSFQMNTEAFF
J gene: TRBJ1-2; clone size: once; V gene: TRBV10-3; D gene: NA; CDR3 DNA: TGTGCCATCAGTGAGTCATCGGGGTACTATGGCTACACCTTC; CDR3 protein: CAISESSGYYGYTF
J gene: TRBJ2-5; clone size: once; V gene: TRBV19; D gene: TRBD1; CDR3 DNA: TGTGCCAGTAGTATAGCGGGACAGGGCGAAGAGACCCAGTACTTC; CDR3 protein: CASSIAGQGEETQYF
J gene: TRBJ2-7; clone size: NA; V gene: TRBV27; D gene: TRBD2; CDR3 DNA: TGTGCCAGCAGTTGGGCTAGCGGGTTCTACGAGCAGTACTTC; CDR3 protein: CASSWASGFYEQYF
J gene: TRBJ2-7; clone size: NA; V gene: TRBV5-1; D gene: TRBD1; CDR3 DNA: TGCGCCAGCAGCTTGGGACAGGGTGGTGAGCAGTACTTC; CDR3 protein: CASSLGQGGEQYF
J gene: TRBJ2-7; clone size: NA; V gene: TRBV3-1/TRBV3-2; D gene: NA; CDR3 DNA: TGTGCCAGCAGCCAAGGGTCCCTATCCTACGAGCAGTACTTC; CDR3 protein: CASSQGSLSYEQYF
J gene: TRBJ1-5; clone size: NA; V gene: TRBV28; D gene: TRBD1; CDR3 DNA: TGTGCCAGCAGTTTATATCGGGGGGCAGGGGGCGAGGAGCCCCAGCATTTT; CDR3 protein: CASSLYRGAGGEEPQHF
J gene: TRBJ1-6; clone size: NA; V gene: TRBV14; D gene: NA; CDR3 DNA: TGTGCCAGCAGCCAAGACAGATTCTCCTATAATTCACCCCTCCACTTT; CDR3 protein: CASSQDRFSYNSPLHF
J gene: TRBJ1-5; clone size: NA; V gene: TRBV19; D gene: NA; CDR3 DNA: TGTGCCAGTCCTCTACATCAGCCCCAGCATTTT; CDR3 protein: CASPLHQPQHF
J gene: TRBJ1-5; clone size: NA; V gene: TRBV3-1/TRBV3-2; D gene: TRBD1; CDR3 DNA: TGTGCCAGCAGCCAGACAGGGGCGGGACAGCCCCAGCATTTT; CDR3 protein: CASSQTGAGQPQHF
J gene: TRBJ1-2; clone size: NA; V gene: TRBV5-5; D gene: NA; CDR3 DNA: TGTGCCAGCAGCTTGGGGGGAGTCGATGGCTACACCTTC; CDR3 protein: CASSLGGVDGYTF
J gene: TRBJ2-7; clone size: NA; V gene: TRBV6-5; D gene: NA; CDR3 DNA: TGTGCCAGCAGTAACGTTGGGGGGGAGCAGTACTTC; CDR3 protein: CASSNVGGEQYF
J gene: TRBJ1-2; clone size: NA; V gene: TRBV11-2; D gene: NA; CDR3 DNA: TGTGCCAGCAGCGTTAGTGTCCCCGCTGGCTACACCTTC; CDR3 protein: CASSVSVPAGYTF
J gene: TRBJ1-6; clone size: NA; V gene: TRBV14; D gene: NA; CDR3 DNA: TGTGCCAGCAGCAAGACAGTGAGAAATTCACCCCTCCACTTT; CDR3 protein: CASSKTVRNSPLHF
J gene: TRBJ1-2; clone size: many; V gene: TRBV4-1; D gene: NA; CDR3 DNA: TGCGCCAGCAGCCAAGGGGGGGGACAAAGCCTTCGCTATGGCTACACCTTC; CDR3 protein: CASSQGGGQSLRYGYTF
J gene: TRBJ1-4; clone size: NA; V gene: TRBV3-1/TRBV3-2; D gene: NA; CDR3 DNA: TGTGCCAGCAGCCAGAGGGACACGAGCGATGAAAAACTGTTTTTT; CDR3 protein: CASSQRDTSDEKLFF
J gene: TRBJ1-2; clone size: once; V gene: TRBV28; D gene: NA; CDR3 DNA: TGTGCCAGCACTCTTAACTATGGCTACACCTTC; CDR3 protein: CASTLNYGYTF
J gene: TRBJ2-2; clone size: NA; V gene: TRBV4-1; D gene: TRBD2; CDR3 DNA: TGCGCCAGCAGCCACCCCTCGTCAGCGGGAGTCGGGGAGCTGTTTTTT; CDR3 protein: CASSHPSSAGVGELFF
J gene: TRBJ1-1; clone size: NA; V gene: TRBV27; D gene: NA; CDR3 DNA: TGTGCCAGCAGGGGGGCGGGGGGAACTGAAGCTTTCTTT; CDR3 protein: CASRGAGGTEAFF
J gene: TRBJ1-2; clone size: NA; V gene: TRBV2; D gene: NA; CDR3 DNA: TGTGCCAGCAGTGAAGGGAGACAGGAAGTACCCATCTATGGCTACACCTTC; CDR3 protein: CASSEGRQEVPIYGYTF
J gene: TRBJ1-2; clone size: NA; V gene: TRBV11-2; D gene: TRBD1; CDR3 DNA: TGTGCCAGCAGCTTAGATCCGGGACAGGTCTATGGCTACACCTTC; CDR3 protein: CASSLDPGQVYGYTF
J gene: TRBJ2-3; clone size: NA; V gene: TRBV3-1/TRBV3-2; D gene: NA; CDR3 DNA: TGTGCCAGCAGCCAAGACGGGACTGTTCTACCCACAGATACGCAGTATTTT; CDR3 protein: CASSQDGTVLPTDTQYF